The 29 T cell receptor beta chains below all came from one sample that was sequenced in a study of Ad26.COV2.S vaccination and SARS-CoV-2 variants. Stated treatment: roughly 18 received Ad26.COV2.S at low or high dose, single or two shots; 5 received placebo; per-sample allocation not given. Sampling was performed 63 days after the first vaccine or placebo injection. Here immunoSEQ multiplex PCR was the method, and the copy in TCRdb shows in-frame clones only, minus some. This sample carries about 410,000 clones, about 88% of them seen once, and the ten largest clones take 1.5% to 2%. The source material was peripheral blood, sampled in a trial of Ad26.COV2.S vaccine versus placebo. These receptor sequences come from a person between 18 and 65 years old who received the Ad26.COV2.S COVID-19 vaccine or a placebo.

This clone appeared a single time. The rearrangement joins TRBV27 to TRBJ2-3, with D perhaps matching TRBD2 (6 bases). Germline loops: CDR1 MNHEY, CDR2 SMNVEV (reference sequence). The CDR3 length is 16 residues. Trimming pared 5 bases from V and 0 bases from J, leaving 15 bases between. CDR3 nucleotide sequence: TGTGCCAGCAGTCCCGTCCCGGGACTCAGCACAGATACGCAGTATTTT. Translation gives CASSPVPGLSTDTQYF.

The V gene is TRBV28, the J gene TRBJ1-6; no clear D. The V gene's germline CDR1 is MDHEN and CDR2 SYDVKM. Trimming removed 8 bases from V and 0 bases from J, with 11 bases in between. The CDR3 spans 15 residues. The DNA for the CDR3 is TGTGCCAGCTGTACTGCGAGCTCCTATAATTCACCCCTCCACTTT. Amino acid sequence: CASCTASSYNSPLHF.

The CDR3 DNA follows: TGTGCCAGCAGCCCGCTGGGGGACCCGGCCAGGAACACCATATATTTT. This encodes CASSPLGDPARNTIYF. The chain uses TRBV5-5 and TRBJ1-3; weak D call: TRBD1 (5 bases). CDR1 and CDR2 from the germline V gene are SGHKS and YYEKEE (reference sequence). Trimming shortened V by 4 bases and J by 7 bases, and 21 bases separated the two germline ends. CDR3 length: 16 residues.

The chain joins TRBV9 to TRBJ2-7, with TRBD1 matching over 8 bases. V lost 4 bases, J lost 6 bases, and 12 bases stayed unmatched. CDR1 SGDLS and CDR2 YYNGEE come from the germline V gene. This CDR3 spans 15 amino acids. The CDR3 DNA follows: TGTGCCAGCAGCCACGGGACAGGAGAGGGGGGCGAGCAGTACTTC. As protein: CASSHGTGEGGEQYF.

This chain uses TRBV11-1 with TRBJ2-5; D may be TRBD2 (6 bases). Trimming cost V 5 bases and J 4 bases, with 11 bases left between them. Germline V gives CDR1 SGHAT, CDR2 FQDESV (reference sequence). This CDR3 is 13 amino acids long. The CDR3 coding sequence is TGTGCCAGCAGCAGCCGGGGGATAGAGACCCAGTACTTC. Translating gives CASSSRGIETQYF.

In this sample, this clone turned up once. The rearrangement joins TRBV28 to TRBJ1-6, with D tentatively TRBD1 (5 bases). Germline V gives CDR1 MDHEN, CDR2 SYDVKM. Trimming shortened V by 2 bases and J by 7 bases, and 9 bases separated the two germline ends. There are 14 residues in the CDR3. In nucleotides, the CDR3 is TGTGCCAGCAGTTTACAGGGACGCAATTCACCCCTCCACTTT. Protein product: CASSLQGRNSPLHF.

The chain employs TRBV12-3 or TRBV12-4 and TRBJ1-5; no firm D call. Trimming pared 3 bases from V and 4 bases from J, leaving 4 bases between. The CDR3 sequence is 12 residues long. CDR3 loop: CASSFGNQPQHF. DNA for the CDR3: TGTGCCAGCAGTTTTGGGAATCAGCCCCAGCATTTT.

The chain combines TRBV28 with TRBJ2-1, with a possible D match to TRBD1 (6 bases). Per the germline V gene, CDR1 is MDHEN and CDR2 is SYDVKM. Trimming removed 6 bases from V and 6 bases from J, with 18 bases in between. The CDR3 length is 15 residues. CDR3 nucleotides: TGTGCCAGCAGCCGCATAAGGGGGAGAGGCAATGAGCAGTTCTTC. The encoded protein is CASSRIRGRGNEQFF.

The table lists this clone with a count of one. CDR3 residues: CSVGGAGTSNEQFF. The CDR3 DNA reads TGCAGCGTTGGAGGAGCGGGGACCTCCAATGAGCAGTTCTTC. The V gene is TRBV29-1, the J gene TRBJ2-1; 7 nucleotides match TRBD2. The V gene end was trimmed by 4 bases and the J gene end by 6 bases; junction bases not matched to a gene: 9. CDR3 size: 14 residues. Germline V gene sequence: CDR1 SQVTM, CDR2 ANQGSEA.

Concerning this clone itself: Other DNA sequences from this sample encode an identical CDR3 as well. The chain joins TRBV6-6 to TRBJ1-1; the D is unclear. The CDR3 is made up of 11 amino acids. Trimming stripped 6 bases from V and 1 base from J, with 3 bases between. Germline values: CDR1 MNHNY, CDR2 SVGAGI (reference sequence). The CDR3 loop reads CASRQNTEAFF. The CDR3, as DNA: TGTGCCAGCAGACAGAACACTGAAGCTTTCTTT.

In its sample, this clone was seen once. The chain joins TRBV13 to TRBJ1-5, with 7 nucleotides matching TRBD1. Germline loops: CDR1 PRHDT, CDR2 FYEKMQ (reference sequence). V was clipped by 6 bases and J by 5 bases; unmatched bases: 7. The CDR3 is 14 amino acids. CDR3 in amino acids: CASSFQGDDQPQHF. In nucleotides, the CDR3 is TGTGCCAGCAGTTTCCAGGGGGACGATCAGCCCCAGCATTTT.

The chain combines TRBV20-1 with TRBJ1-3; D gene uncertain. This CDR3 spans 12 amino acids. Trimming cost V 3 bases and J 2 bases, with 5 bases left between them. Germline-derived CDR1 and CDR2 are DFQATT and SNEGSKA (reference sequence). As DNA, the CDR3 is TGCAGTGCTAGTGTTCCTGGAAACACCATATATTTT. It is translated as CSASVPGNTIYF.

The rearrangement uses TRBV30 and TRBJ2-2, with 8 bases that match TRBD1. This CDR3 has 15 residues. The germline V gene has CDR1 GTSNPN and CDR2 SVGIG (reference sequence). J was trimmed by 5 bases and V by 4 bases; bases with no gene match: 9. CDR3 coding DNA: TGTGCCTGGACCTCACGGACAGGGAGGACCGGGGAGCTGTTTTTT. Protein: CAWTSRTGRTGELFF.

This clone was seen only a few times. This sequence joins TRBV6-5 and TRBJ2-4; D unclear. The CDR3 extends over 15 amino acids. V lost 6 bases and J 1 base, leaving 13 bases between the germline ends. Germline CDR1 reads MNHEY; CDR2 reads SVGAGI. In DNA form, the CDR3 reads TGTGCCAGCAGCCTAACGACTGGGGCCAAAAACATTCAGTACTTC. Amino acid sequence: CASSLTTGAKNIQYF.

This rearrangement joins TRBV27 to TRBJ2-4; D is undetermined. V dropped 8 bases and J dropped 2 bases, with 16 bases sitting between them. The germline gives CDR1 MNHEY, CDR2 SMNVEV (reference sequence). This CDR3 is built from 15 residues. For the CDR3, the DNA is TGTGCCAGCCGTCCCCGAGCCACTACCAAAAACATTCAGTACTTC. Its translation is CASRPRATTKNIQYF.

This clone was recorded only once. The DNA of the CDR3 is TGTGCCAGCAGCCCCGGATTGCGGGGGAAGAACGGGGAGACCCAGTACTTC. Encoded protein: CASSPGLRGKNGETQYF. The chain combines TRBV7-9 with TRBJ2-5, with 7 bases lining up with TRBD2. Germline-derived CDR1 and CDR2 are SEHNR and FQNEAQ (reference sequence). V shed 5 bases, J shed 5 bases, and the junction held 17 bases outside the gene matches. The CDR3 has 17 residues.

This clone appeared once. This sequence joins TRBV15 and TRBJ2-3; 14 bases align to TRBD2. This CDR3 contains 17 residues. V dropped 5 bases and J dropped 3; count of bases not matched to a gene: 7. Germline CDR1 LNHNV, CDR2 YYDKDF (reference sequence). In DNA, the CDR3 is TGTGCCACCAGCGGACCAGGGACTAGCGGGGGAACAGATACGCAGTATTTT. Amino acids: CATSGPGTSGGTDTQYF. Filled out from reference TRBV15 and TRBJ2-3, the complete variable domain reads DAMVIQNPRYQVTQFGKPVTLSCSQTLNHNVMYWYQQKSSQAPKLLFHYYDKDFNNEADTPDNFQSRRPNTSFCFLDIRSPGLGDTAMYLCATSGPGTSGGTDTQYFGPGTRLTVL.

This chain links TRBV13 with TRBJ1-1; D is undetermined. Trimming cost V 5 bases and J 4 bases, with 14 bases left between them. Germline V lookup: CDR1 PRHDT, CDR2 FYEKMQ (reference sequence). The CDR3 is 14 amino acids. In nucleotides, the CDR3 is TGTGCCAGCAGCCCCCGGCCGGGAAGCACTGAAGCTTTCTTT. Amino acids: CASSPRPGSTEAFF.

The CDR3 nucleotides are TGTGCCAGCAGCACCGACAGGGGGGACACCGGGGAGCTGTTTTTT. Translating it yields CASSTDRGDTGELFF. V usage is TRBV28 and J usage is TRBJ2-2; TRBD1 aligns across 9 bases. Trimming cost V 6 bases and J 3 bases; bases outside gene matches: 5. The CDR3 extends over 15 amino acids. CDR1 MDHEN and CDR2 SYDVKM come from the germline V gene.

The chain recombines TRBV24-1 with TRBJ2-1, with D possibly TRBD2 on 6 matching bases. The CDR3 extends over 14 amino acids. Trimming took off 5 bases at V and 4 bases at J, with 11 bases between the two ends. The germline V gene encodes CDR1 KGHDR and CDR2 SFDVKD. The CDR3 region is CATSGGEEYNEQFF. For the CDR3, the DNA is TGTGCCACCAGTGGGGGGGAGGAATACAATGAGCAGTTCTTC.

As concerns this clone: The identical CDR3 is also encoded by other nucleotide sequences in the sample. J is TRBJ1-4 and V is TRBV5-1; D unclear. CDR3 length: 12 amino acids. CDR1 and CDR2 from the germline V gene are SGHRS and YFSETQ. V was trimmed by 1 base and J by 8 bases, leaving 6 bases between them. The CDR3 here is CASSLSGEKLFF. In DNA form, the CDR3 reads TGCGCCAGCAGCTTGAGTGGGGAAAAACTGTTTTTT.

This clone was found a few times. The chain's CDR3 is CASSLAGEGGPYEQYF. The CDR3 DNA sequence: TGTGCCAGCAGCTTAGCGGGCGAGGGAGGCCCCTACGAGCAGTACTTC. The chain combines TRBV7-6 with TRBJ2-7, with a tentative D call TRBD2 (6 bases). Trimming left V 0 bases short and J 2 bases short, with 14 bases between. Germline V gene data show CDR1 as SGHVS and CDR2 as FNYEAQ. The CDR3 length is 16 residues.

The chain joins TRBV3-1 (or the pseudogene TRBV3-2) to TRBJ1-1; 7 bases are shared with TRBD1. Germline V gene sequence: CDR1 LGHDT, CDR2 YNNKEL (reference sequence). The CDR3 length is 15 residues. J was trimmed by 4 bases and V by 7 bases; bases with no gene match: 12. CDR3 DNA sequence: TGTGCCAGCACCCTCACGTCCGGGACAGCCACTGAAGCTTTCTTT. This sequence encodes CASTLTSGTATEAFF.

The CDR3 region has the DNA TGTGCCAGCAGTTTAAAAGGGAATACGAATGGCTACACCTTC. It encodes CASSLKGNTNGYTF. V gene TRBV27 combines with J gene TRBJ1-2; D is undetermined. From germline, CDR1 is MNHEY and CDR2 SMNVEV (reference sequence). The CDR3 is made up of 14 amino acids. Trimming shortened V by 2 bases and J by 6 bases, and 13 bases separated the two germline ends.

The chain links TRBV13 to TRBJ1-1, with 11 nucleotides matching TRBD1. Germline V gene data show CDR1 as PRHDT and CDR2 as FYEKMQ (reference sequence). Trimming cost V 2 bases and J 6 bases; bases outside gene matches: 8. The CDR3 has 16 amino acids. The CDR3 reads CASSLYRWDRGSEAFF. For the CDR3, the DNA is TGTGCCAGCAGCTTATATCGCTGGGACAGGGGGTCTGAAGCTTTCTTT.

The V gene is TRBV28, the J gene TRBJ2-5, with D possibly being TRBD2 (6 bases). This CDR3 has 15 residues. Trimming stripped 4 bases from V and 0 bases from J, with 12 bases between. Germline CDR1 and CDR2: MDHEN and SYDVKM. CDR3 protein: CASSSGTGYQETQYF. DNA for the CDR3: TGTGCCAGCAGTTCAGGGACTGGGTACCAAGAGACCCAGTACTTC.

The genes are TRBV10-3 and TRBJ2-2; 9 bases agree with TRBD1. The ends lost 6 bases at V and 2 bases at J; junction bases unmatched: 10. The CDR3 totals 17 residues. The germline gives CDR1 ENHRY, CDR2 SYGVKD. This CDR3 is CAISLGTGKPNTGELFF. CDR3 in DNA: TGTGCCATCAGCCTCGGGACAGGGAAGCCCAACACCGGGGAGCTGTTTTTT.

This clone was counted a few times. The CDR3 DNA reads TGTGCCAGCAGTGAACCACGGGTCCCCTACGAGCAGTACTTC. Protein sequence: CASSEPRVPYEQYF. The chain employs TRBV6-1 and TRBJ2-7; D remains ambiguous. This CDR3 is built from 14 residues. The germline CDR1 and CDR2 sequences are MNHNS and SASEGT. Trimming pared 2 bases from V and 2 bases from J, leaving 10 bases between.

The chain joins TRBV27 to TRBJ2-1; 11 bases fit TRBD2. This CDR3 has 17 residues. From germline, CDR1 is MNHEY and CDR2 SMNVEV (reference sequence). The V gene end was trimmed by 5 bases and the J gene end by 0 bases; junction bases not matched to a gene: 6. This chain's CDR3 is CASSLRTSGSSYNEQFF. The CDR3, as DNA: TGTGCCAGCAGTCTCCGAACTAGCGGGAGCTCCTACAATGAGCAGTTCTTC.